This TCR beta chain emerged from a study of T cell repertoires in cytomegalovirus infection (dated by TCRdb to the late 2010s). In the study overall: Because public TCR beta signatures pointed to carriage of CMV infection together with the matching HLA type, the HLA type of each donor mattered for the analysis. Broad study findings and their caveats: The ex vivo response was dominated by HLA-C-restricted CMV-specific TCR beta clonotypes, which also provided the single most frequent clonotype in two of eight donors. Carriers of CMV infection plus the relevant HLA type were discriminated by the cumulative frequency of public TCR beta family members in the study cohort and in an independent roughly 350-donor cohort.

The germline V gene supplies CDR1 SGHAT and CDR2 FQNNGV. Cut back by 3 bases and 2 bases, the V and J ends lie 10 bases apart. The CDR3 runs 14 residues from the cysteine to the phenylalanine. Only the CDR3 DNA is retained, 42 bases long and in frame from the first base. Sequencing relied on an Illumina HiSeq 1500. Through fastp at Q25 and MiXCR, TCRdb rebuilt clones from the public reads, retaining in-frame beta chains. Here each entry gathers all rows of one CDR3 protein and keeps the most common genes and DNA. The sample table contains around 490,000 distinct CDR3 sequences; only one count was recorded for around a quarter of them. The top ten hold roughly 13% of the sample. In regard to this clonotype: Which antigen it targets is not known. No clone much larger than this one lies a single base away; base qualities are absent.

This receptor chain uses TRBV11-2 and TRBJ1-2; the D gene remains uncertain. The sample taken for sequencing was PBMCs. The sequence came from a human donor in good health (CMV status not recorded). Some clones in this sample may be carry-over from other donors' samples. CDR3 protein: CASSFRAENYGYTF. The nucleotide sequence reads TGTGCCAGCAGCTTTCGTGCGGAGAACTATGGCTACACCTTC.